These 14 T cell receptor beta chains share one sample of origin, sequenced in a study of T cells in Graves' hyperthyroidism and ophthalmopathy. TCR beta CDR3 regions were amplified from RNA. TCR CDR3 regions were first amplified by RT-PCR with HTBI primers. TCRdb recomputed calls from the multiplex PCR reads with MiXCR, one row per CDR3 protein. The sample shows roughly 550,000 distinct CDR3 sequences, roughly 16% of them seen only once. The sequencing input was blood. The receptor set was obtained from a woman aged 25 to 45 with Graves' ophthalmopathy.

This clonotype was seen repeatedly, ten times or more. The rearrangement joins TRBV6-5 to TRBJ1-1; 10 bases fit TRBD1. Losses at the gene ends were 2 bases for V and 5 bases for J; bases not matched to a gene: 5. The V gene's germline CDR1 is MNHEY and CDR2 SVGAGI. The CDR3 is made up of 15 amino acids. This CDR3 reads CASSYRDRGGTEAFF. For the CDR3, the DNA is TGTGCCAGCAGTTACCGGGACAGGGGCGGAACTGAAGCTTTCTTT.

This clonotype was seen a few times. The chain recombines TRBV28 with TRBJ1-5; D uncertain. V lost 3 bases and J 5 bases, leaving 14 bases between the germline ends. Germline V lookup: CDR1 MDHEN, CDR2 SYDVKM. This CDR3 is 15 amino acids long. CDR3 sequence reads: CASSLFRLIYQPQHF. DNA for the CDR3: TGTGCCAGCAGTTTGTTTCGACTGATTTATCAGCCCCAGCATTTT.

This clonotype has at least ten counts. The V and J genes are TRBV20-1 and TRBJ2-3, with D perhaps given as TRBD1 or TRBD2 (5 bases each). V lost 0 bases and J 7 bases, leaving 17 bases between the germline ends. CDR1 and CDR2 from the germline V gene are DFQATT and SNEGSKA (reference sequence). The length of the CDR3 is 15 residues. The DNA for the CDR3 is TGCAGTGCTAGAGATTTTAGGGACCCGGGGAATACGCAGTATTTT. Amino acids: CSARDFRDPGNTQYF.

Notes on this clonotype: One junction end disagrees with the germline gene, perhaps due to a read error. The chain joins TRBV28 to TRBJ2-2, with D possibly being TRBD1 or TRBD2 (5 bases each). This CDR3 has 15 amino acids. CDR1 and CDR2 from the germline V gene are MDHEN and SYDVKM. CDR3 residues: CASSFRGTNTWELFF. The CDR3 region has the DNA TGTGCCAGCAGTTTTCGAGGGACCAACACCTGGGAGCTGTTTTTT.

CDR3 region: CSAGNTGSPGELFF. The CDR3, as DNA: TGCAGTGCTGGCAATACAGGGTCCCCCGGGGAGCTGTTTTTT. The chain links TRBV20-1 to TRBJ2-2; possible D gene TRBD1, 6 bases. The CDR3 has 14 residues. Germline lookup yields CDR1 DFQATT and CDR2 SNEGSKA (reference sequence). V dropped 5 bases and J dropped 6 bases, with 16 bases sitting between them.

This sequence joins TRBV12-3 or TRBV12-4 and TRBJ1-2; tentatively, D is TRBD1 (5 bases). V lost 6 bases, J lost 4 bases, and 12 bases lay in between. The CDR3 has 13 residues. The CDR3 reads CASSTDRTYGYTF. The CDR3 coding sequence is TGTGCCAGCAGCACCGACAGAACCTATGGCTACACCTTC.

This clonotype is a singleton in its sample. V and J are TRBV6-2 or TRBV6-3 and TRBJ1-2; the D is unclear. The CDR3 is 13 amino acids. In germline, CDR1 is MNHEY, CDR2 SVGEGT. The V end was cut by 7 bases, the J end by 7 bases, with 16 bases between. CDR3 amino acids: CASNGLSDGGYTF. CDR3 nucleotide sequence: TGTGCCAGCAATGGGTTATCGGACGGTGGCTACACCTTC.

This clonotype occurred many times. The chain has TRBV12-3 or TRBV12-4 and TRBJ1-4; the D gene is possibly TRBD1 (5 bases). The V end was cut by 3 bases, the J end by 9 bases, with 17 bases between. The CDR3 covers 15 residues. This chain's CDR3 is CASSFFRRGRQKLFF. As DNA, the CDR3 is TGTGCCAGCAGTTTTTTTCGGCGGGGGAGGCAAAAACTGTTTTTT.

This clonotype was seen a single time. This chain connects TRBV27 to TRBJ2-1, with TRBD1 identical over 9 bases. Per germline, CDR1 MNHEY and CDR2 SMNVEV (reference sequence). V trimming: 4 bases; J trimming: 10 bases; junction bases outside the gene matches: 5. The CDR3 covers 13 residues. The CDR3 region is CASSSHRGREQFF. In nucleotides, the CDR3 is TGTGCCAGCAGTTCTCACAGGGGGCGAGAGCAGTTCTTC.

Ten or more counts support this clonotype. CDR3: CSALRGTQETQYF. The CDR3 region has the DNA TGCAGTGCTCTCAGGGGGACTCAAGAGACCCAGTACTTC. The V call is TRBV20-1, the J call TRBJ2-5; perhaps TRBD1 as D (7 bases). The germline gives CDR1 DFQATT, CDR2 SNEGSKA (reference sequence). The CDR3 contains 13 residues. V was cut by 5 bases and J by 2 bases, with 12 bases left in between.

This clonotype was seen repeatedly, ten times or more. This chain joins TRBV11-2 and TRBJ2-1, with D uncertain. V lost 4 bases to trimming and J lost 4 bases, with 17 bases between them. Germline CDR1 SGHAT, CDR2 FQNNGV. The CDR3 spans 16 residues. The CDR3 here is CASSSDIAASYNEQFF. CDR3 coding DNA: TGTGCCAGCAGCTCCGACATAGCTGCCTCATACAATGAGCAGTTCTTC.

The table lists this clonotype with many counts. The rearrangement uses TRBV11-2 and TRBJ1-1; 7 nucleotides agree with TRBD1. Trimming at V came to 5 bases and at J to 1 base, leaving 7 bases not matched to a gene. Germline values: CDR1 SGHAT, CDR2 FQNNGV. The CDR3 contains 15 residues. The CDR3 reads CASSPTGWENTEAFF. The CDR3 coding sequence is TGTGCCAGCAGCCCGACAGGGTGGGAGAACACTGAAGCTTTCTTT.

This clonotype was found many times. This sequence joins TRBV19 and TRBJ2-2; a weak D match, TRBD2 (5 bases). The V and J ends lost 10 bases and 4 bases respectively, with 28 bases between them. This CDR3 is 18 amino acids long. Per the germline V gene, CDR1 is LNHDA and CDR2 is SQIVND (reference sequence). The CDR3 is CATVSGDWGNLVTGELFF. The CDR3 DNA reads as TGTGCCACCGTAAGCGGTGACTGGGGTAATCTAGTCACCGGGGAGCTGTTTTTT.

This clonotype was found many times. J is TRBJ2-3 and V is TRBV5-1, with D possibly TRBD2 on 6 matching bases. The germline V gene has CDR1 SGHRS and CDR2 YFSETQ. CDR3 length: 15 residues. Trimming took 2 bases from V and 6 from J, leaving 16 bases between them. The CDR3 region has the DNA TGCGCCAGCAGCTTAACAGCGGGCTTTTCGGATACGCAGTATTTT. Translated: CASSLTAGFSDTQYF.